The following is a TCR beta chain sequence with its context. This record comes from a study of cytomegalovirus exposure and HLA in healthy donors. PCR was performed using 60 Vbeta and 13 Jbeta primers. The method was immunoSEQ multiplex PCR; TCRdb's version includes in-frame clones alone and lacks a portion of them. This table has tens of thousands of clones, over 60% appearing once. Sequencing used PBMCs. This receptor was taken from a middle-aged woman in good health and CMV-seropositive.

CDR3 coding DNA: TGTGCCTGGAGTACAGGGTGGAATCAGCCCCAGCATTTT. Residues: CAWSTGWNQPQHF. The chain joins TRBV30 to TRBJ1-5; the D gene is possibly TRBD1 (6 bases). Trimming shortened V by 2 bases and J by 4 bases, and 9 bases separated the two germline ends. CDR1 and CDR2 (germline): GTSNPN, SVGIG (reference sequence). The CDR3 covers 13 residues.